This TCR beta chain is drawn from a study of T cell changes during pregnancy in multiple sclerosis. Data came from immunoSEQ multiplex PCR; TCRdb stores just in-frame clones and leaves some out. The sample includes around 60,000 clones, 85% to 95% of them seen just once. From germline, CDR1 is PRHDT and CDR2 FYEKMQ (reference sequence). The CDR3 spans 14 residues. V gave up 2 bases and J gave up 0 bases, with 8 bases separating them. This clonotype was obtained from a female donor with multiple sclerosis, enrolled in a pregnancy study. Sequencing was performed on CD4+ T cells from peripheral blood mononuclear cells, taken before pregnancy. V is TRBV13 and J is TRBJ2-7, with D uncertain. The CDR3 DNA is TGTGCCAGCAGCTTAAAACCGGGCTCCTACGAGCAGTACTTC. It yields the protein CASSLKPGSYEQYF.